The 3 T cell receptor beta chains given below trace back to one sample, sequenced in a study of T cell repertoires in ileal Crohn's disease (dated by TCRdb to the late 2010s). The label giving this sample's time point can be read as: neoterminal ileum biopsy at postoperative endoscopy, about 6 months after surgery. Libraries were constructed by the immunoSEQ multiplex PCR assay. TCRdb provides this immuneACCESS table in a form limited to in-frame rearrangements. Some clones are lacking; in checked studies, under half of them reflect an unresolved V gene, and why the rest are absent is not known. This sample holds tens of thousands of clones; approximately 91% were observed only once. The top ten hold roughly 1.9% of the sample. The sample comprised ileal tissue. These receptor sequences come from an adult with Crohn's disease.

The chain has TRBV6-4 and TRBJ2-1, with D perhaps TRBD1 (6 bases). There are 14 residues in the CDR3. The V end was cut by 5 bases, the J end by 4 bases, with 12 bases between. Germline CDR1 is MRHNA and CDR2 is SNTAGT. The CDR3 DNA is TGTGCCAGCAGTCAAGAAACAGGGTACAATGAGCAGTTCTTC. It specifies CASSQETGYNEQFF.

V is TRBV7-8 and J is TRBJ2-5; D not resolved. This CDR3 is built from 13 residues. Germline values: CDR1 SGHVS, CDR2 FQNEAQ. The germline V and J ends were trimmed by 5 bases and 4 bases, with 11 bases remaining between them. The CDR3 is CASSPVARETQYF. CDR3 nucleotides: TGTGCCAGCAGCCCGGTCGCGCGAGAGACCCAGTACTTC.

V is TRBV15 and J is TRBJ2-3, with TRBD1 as a possible D gene (6 bases). CDR3 length: 14 residues. The germline V gene has CDR1 LNHNV and CDR2 YYDKDF (reference sequence). The V and J ends lost 0 bases and 3 bases respectively, with 7 bases between them. CDR3 DNA sequence: TGTGCCACCAGCAGAGATACAGGGACAGATACGCAGTATTTT. This encodes CATSRDTGTDTQYF. Full variable domain (rest looked up from reference TRBV15 and TRBJ2-3): DAMVIQNPRYQVTQFGKPVTLSCSQTLNHNVMYWYQQKSSQAPKLLFHYYDKDFNNEADTPDNFQSRRPNTSFCFLDIRSPGLGDTAMYLCATSRDTGTDTQYFGPGTRLTVL.